The rows below give T cell receptor beta chains drawn from one sample of a study of blood T cell repertoires in COVID-19. TCRdb keeps only in-frame clones here, not all; method: immunoSEQ multiplex PCR. The data show tens of thousands of clones, around 80% seen once. Sample: peripheral blood. These receptor sequences come from a man aged 50 to 59 with active or convalescent COVID-19. CDR3s include the opening cysteine and the closing phenylalanine or tryptophan. The D gene is left open where the match is weak. Size is omitted from some rows. Given values are once, few, many or a class for expanded clones.

V gene	clone size	J gene	D gene	CDR3 protein	CDR3 DNA
TRBV9	few	TRBJ2-1	-	CASSVGPGLMGQFF	TGTGCCAGCAGCGTAGGACCGGGACTGATGGGGCAGTTCTTC
TRBV6-5	-	TRBJ1-6	-	CASRLTGTDNSPLHF	TGTGCCAGCAGGTTAACAGGAACCGATAATTCACCCCTCCACTTT
TRBV30	-	TRBJ2-6	-	CAWSVGGSSGANVLTF	TGTGCCTGGAGTGTAGGGGGATCCTCTGGGGCCAACGTCCTGACTTTC
TRBV5-4	-	TRBJ1-6	-	CASSLVGGRDSPLHF	TGTGCCAGCAGCTTGGTCGGGGGAAGGGATTCACCCCTCCACTTT
TRBV10-3	-	TRBJ2-7	TRBD1	CAISGMGDREVEQYF	TGTGCCATCAGTGGGATGGGGGACAGGGAGGTCGAGCAGTACTTC
TRBV5-1	-	TRBJ2-2	TRBD1	CASSLEGTGGTGELFF	TGCGCCAGCAGCTTGGAAGGGACAGGGGGCACCGGGGAGCTGTTTTTT
TRBV10-3	-	TRBJ2-1	-	CAISLQGDEQFF	TGTGCCATCAGCCTCCAGGGCGATGAGCAGTTCTTC
TRBV29-1	-	TRBJ2-1	-	CSVGQNYNEQFF	TGCAGCGTTGGACAGAACTACAATGAGCAGTTCTTC
TRBV2	-	TRBJ1-3	-	CASRNRVGGNTIYF	TGTGCCAGCAGGAACAGGGTCGGTGGAAACACCATATATTTT
TRBV6-6	-	TRBJ2-6	TRBD1	CASSNRQGRGANVLTF	TGTGCCAGCAGTAATAGACAGGGGCGAGGGGCCAACGTCCTGACTTTC
TRBV21-1	-	TRBJ2-5	-	CASSIPREGLETQYF	TGTGCCAGCAGCATCCCCCGTGAGGGACTGGAGACCCAGTACTTC
TRBV3-1/TRBV3-2	-	TRBJ2-5	TRBD2	CASSQASGGGETQYF	TGTGCCAGCAGCCAAGCTAGCGGGGGAGGAGAGACCCAGTACTTC
TRBV25-1	-	TRBJ1-1	-	CASSGSARGMNTEAFF	TGTGCCAGCAGTGGCAGCGCGAGAGGGATGAACACTGAAGCTTTCTTT
TRBV5-6	-	TRBJ1-3	-	CASSFEGAGNTIYF	TGTGCCAGCAGCTTTGAAGGGGCTGGAAACACCATATATTTT
TRBV25-1	-	TRBJ1-1	TRBD1	CASSARDRGPNTEAFF	TGTGCCAGCAGTGCCCGGGACAGGGGGCCTAACACTGAAGCTTTCTTT
TRBV7-2	once	TRBJ2-1	TRBD2	CASSTGTSFLGYNEQFF	TGTGCCAGCAGTACCGGGACTAGCTTCTTAGGCTACAATGAGCAGTTCTTC
TRBV28	-	TRBJ2-1	TRBD1	CASSTRQGTPYNEQFF	TGTGCCAGCAGTACAAGACAGGGGACCCCCTACAATGAGCAGTTCTTC
TRBV14	-	TRBJ1-6	-	CASSQEATKGEFFRSYNSPLHF	TGTGCCAGCAGCCAAGAAGCAACCAAGGGAGAGTTTTTTCGCTCCTATAATTCACCCCTCCACTTT
TRBV7-6	-	TRBJ1-4	-	CASSEDLTERKLFF	TGTGCCAGCAGCGAAGACTTAACCGAGAGAAAACTGTTTTTT
TRBV5-4	-	TRBJ2-1	TRBD2	CASSASGTSLYNEQFF	TGTGCCAGCAGCGCATCCGGGACTAGCCTTTACAATGAGCAGTTCTTC
TRBV19	-	TRBJ1-4	-	CASRAFGGATNEKLFF	TGTGCCAGTAGGGCCTTTGGAGGGGCAACTAATGAAAAACTGTTTTTT
TRBV2	-	TRBJ1-1	-	CASRDSGEAFF	TGTGCCAGCAGGGACAGCGGTGAAGCTTTCTTT
TRBV5-4	-	TRBJ1-2	-	CATFKGQGLGYGYTF	TGTGCCACTTTCAAGGGGCAGGGCCTCGGGTATGGCTACACCTTC
TRBV4-3	-	TRBJ2-1	-	CASSQDIYSNEQFF	TGCGCCAGCAGCCAAGATATCTACAGTAATGAGCAGTTCTTC
TRBV2	few	TRBJ2-5	-	CASRHSPGVETQYF	TGTGCCAGCAGACACTCCCCAGGGGTAGAGACCCAGTACTTC
TRBV11-2	few	TRBJ2-2	-	CASSTPPLRELFF	TGTGCCAGCAGCACACCACCCCTCCGGGAGCTGTTTTTT
TRBV18	-	TRBJ1-4	TRBD1	CASSPPRDRGEKLFF	TGTGCCAGCTCACCACCCAGGGACAGGGGTGAAAAACTGTTTTTT
TRBV6-5	-	TRBJ1-2	-	CASSRENYGYTF	TGTGCCAGCAGTAGAGAGAACTATGGCTACACCTTC
TRBV19	-	TRBJ1-2	-	CASSKETDYNYGYTF	TGTGCCAGTAGTAAAGAGACAGATTATAACTATGGCTACACCTTC
TRBV29-1	-	TRBJ1-5	-	CSVSTGIRGNQPQHF	TGCAGCGTATCAACAGGGATACGGGGCAATCAGCCCCAGCATTTT
TRBV4-1	once	TRBJ1-4	TRBD1	CASSPGTGNEKLFF	TGCGCCAGCAGCCCCGGGACAGGGAATGAAAAACTGTTTTTT
TRBV5-1	-	TRBJ2-3	-	CASSLDTGADTQYF	TGCGCCAGCAGCTTGGATACAGGAGCGGATACGCAGTATTTT
TRBV10-2	-	TRBJ1-6	TRBD1	CASSERTGANSPLHF	TGCGCCAGCAGTGAGAGGACAGGGGCTAATTCACCCCTCCACTTT
TRBV5-4	few	TRBJ2-3	TRBD1	CASGTGLGDTQYF	TGTGCCAGCGGGACAGGGCTAGGAGATACGCAGTATTTT
TRBV12-5	-	TRBJ2-1	-	CASARSAGEQFF	TGTGCTAGTGCCCGATCCGCGGGTGAGCAGTTCTTC
TRBV27	-	TRBJ1-1	TRBD1	CASSSRLGTGVTEAFF	TGTGCCAGCAGTTCCCGACTCGGGACAGGGGTTACTGAAGCTTTCTTT
TRBV12-3/TRBV12-4	-	TRBJ1-1	-	CASSQQGDTEAFF	TGTGCCAGCAGCCAGCAGGGCGACACTGAAGCTTTCTTT
TRBV7-8	-	TRBJ2-2	TRBD1	CASSRQGSHTGELFF	TGTGCCAGCAGCAGACAGGGGTCGCACACCGGGGAGCTGTTTTTT
TRBV5-1	-	TRBJ2-3	TRBD2	CASSLVGGGAADTQYF	TGCGCCAGCAGCTTGGTTGGCGGGGGGGCGGCTGATACGCAGTATTTT
TRBV14	-	TRBJ2-2	TRBD1	CASSPNRGAGELFF	TGTGCCAGCAGCCCCAACAGGGGTGCCGGGGAGCTGTTTTTT